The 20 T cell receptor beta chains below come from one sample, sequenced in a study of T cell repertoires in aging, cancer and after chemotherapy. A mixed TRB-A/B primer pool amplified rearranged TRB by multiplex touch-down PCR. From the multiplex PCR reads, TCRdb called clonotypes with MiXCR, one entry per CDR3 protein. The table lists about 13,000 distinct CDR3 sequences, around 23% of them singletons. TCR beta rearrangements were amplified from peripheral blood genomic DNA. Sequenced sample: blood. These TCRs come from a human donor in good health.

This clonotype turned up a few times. CDR3: CASSFGGGADTQYF. The CDR3 DNA reads TGTGCCAGCAGTTTTGGCGGGGGTGCAGATACGCAGTATTTT. The V gene is TRBV12-3 or TRBV12-4, the J gene TRBJ2-3; 7 positions match TRBD2. Trimming cost V 3 bases and J 4 bases; bases outside gene matches: 4. The length of the CDR3 is 14 residues.

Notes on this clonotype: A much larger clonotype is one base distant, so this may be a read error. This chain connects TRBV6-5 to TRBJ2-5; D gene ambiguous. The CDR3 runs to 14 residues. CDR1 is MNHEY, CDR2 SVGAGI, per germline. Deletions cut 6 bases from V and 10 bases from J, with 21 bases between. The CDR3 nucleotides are TGTGCCAGCAGCCGGCACATAGCAAGAGATGGCCAGTACTTC. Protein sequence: CASSRHIARDGQYF.

In DNA form, the CDR3 reads TGCGCCAGCAGCTTCTCAGGGATGTACGAGCAGTACTTC. This gives the protein CASSFSGMYEQYF. V is TRBV5-1 and J is TRBJ2-7; weak D call: TRBD1 (5 bases). Trimming took off 2 bases at V and 4 bases at J, with 10 bases between the two ends. This CDR3 contains 13 residues. Germline V gene lookup returns CDR1 SGHRS and CDR2 YFSETQ.

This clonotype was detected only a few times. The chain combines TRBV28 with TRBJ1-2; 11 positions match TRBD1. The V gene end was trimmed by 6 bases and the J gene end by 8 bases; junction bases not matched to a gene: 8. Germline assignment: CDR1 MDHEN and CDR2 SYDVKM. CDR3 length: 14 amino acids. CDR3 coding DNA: TGTGCCAGCAGCCGTGGACAGGGGGCTGAGGGCTACACCTTC. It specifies CASSRGQGAEGYTF.

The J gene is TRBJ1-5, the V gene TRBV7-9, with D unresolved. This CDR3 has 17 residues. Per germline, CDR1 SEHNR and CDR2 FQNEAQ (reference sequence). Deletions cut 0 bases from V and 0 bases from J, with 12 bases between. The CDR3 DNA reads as TGTGCCAGCAGCTTAGCGTGGGGTGACCATAGCAATCAGCCCCAGCATTTT. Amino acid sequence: CASSLAWGDHSNQPQHF.

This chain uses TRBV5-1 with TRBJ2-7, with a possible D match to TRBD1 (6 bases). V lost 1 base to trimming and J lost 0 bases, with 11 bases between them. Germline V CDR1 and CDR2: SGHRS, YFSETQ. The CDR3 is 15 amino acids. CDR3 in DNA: TGCGCCAGCAGCTTGACAGGGATGAGCTCCTACGAGCAGTACTTC. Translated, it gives CASSLTGMSSYEQYF.

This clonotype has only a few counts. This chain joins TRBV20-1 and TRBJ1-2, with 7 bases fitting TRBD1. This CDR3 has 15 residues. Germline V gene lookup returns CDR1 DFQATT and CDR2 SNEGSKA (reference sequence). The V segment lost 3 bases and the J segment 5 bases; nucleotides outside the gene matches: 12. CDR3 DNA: TGCAGTGCTAGCAAGGGGCGAGGGGGCGGGTATGGCTACACCTTC. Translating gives CSASKGRGGGYGYTF.

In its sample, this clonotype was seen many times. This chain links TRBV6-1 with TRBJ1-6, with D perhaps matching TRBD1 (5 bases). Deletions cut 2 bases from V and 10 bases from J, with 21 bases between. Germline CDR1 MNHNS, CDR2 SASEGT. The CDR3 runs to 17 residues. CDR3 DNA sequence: TGTGCCAGCAGTGAAAGGGGTGAGGTATCCAAAAGATCACCCCTCCACTTT. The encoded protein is CASSERGEVSKRSPLHF.

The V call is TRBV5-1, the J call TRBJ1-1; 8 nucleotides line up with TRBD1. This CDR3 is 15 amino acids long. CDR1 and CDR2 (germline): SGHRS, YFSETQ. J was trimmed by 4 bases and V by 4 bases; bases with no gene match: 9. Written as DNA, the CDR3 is TGCGCCAGCAGCACGACAGGGGTTGGGGGCACTGAAGCTTTCTTT. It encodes CASSTTGVGGTEAFF.

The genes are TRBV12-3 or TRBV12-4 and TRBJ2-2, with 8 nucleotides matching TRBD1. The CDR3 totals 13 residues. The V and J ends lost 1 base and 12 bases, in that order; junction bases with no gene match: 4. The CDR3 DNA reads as TGTGCCAGCAGTTTAGTACAGGGGGGAAAGCTGTTTTTT. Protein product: CASSLVQGGKLFF.

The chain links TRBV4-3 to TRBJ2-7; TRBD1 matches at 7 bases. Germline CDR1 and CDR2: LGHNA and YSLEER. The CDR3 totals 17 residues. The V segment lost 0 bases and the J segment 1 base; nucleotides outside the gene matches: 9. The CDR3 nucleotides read TGCGCCAGCAGCCAAGAATCCCAGACAGGGTTGTCCTACGAGCAGTACTTC. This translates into CASSQESQTGLSYEQYF.

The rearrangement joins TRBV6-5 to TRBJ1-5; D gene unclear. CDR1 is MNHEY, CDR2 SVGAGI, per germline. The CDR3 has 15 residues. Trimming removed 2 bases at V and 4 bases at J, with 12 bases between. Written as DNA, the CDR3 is TGTGCCAGCAGTTACGCAGGTTTGGGAAATCAGCCCCAGCATTTT. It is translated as CASSYAGLGNQPQHF.

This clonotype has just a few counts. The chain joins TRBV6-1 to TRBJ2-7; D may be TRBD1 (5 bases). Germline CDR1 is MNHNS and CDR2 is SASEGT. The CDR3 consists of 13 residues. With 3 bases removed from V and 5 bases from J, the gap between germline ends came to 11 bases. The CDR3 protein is CASSETEKNEQYF. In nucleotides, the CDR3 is TGTGCCAGCAGTGAGACAGAGAAAAACGAGCAGTACTTC.

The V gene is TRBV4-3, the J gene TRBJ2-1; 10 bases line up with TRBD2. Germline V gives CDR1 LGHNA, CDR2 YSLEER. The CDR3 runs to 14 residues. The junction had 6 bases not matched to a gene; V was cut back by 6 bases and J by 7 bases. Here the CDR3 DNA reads TGCGCCAGCAGGGATTGGACTAGCGGTAATGAGCAGTTCTTC. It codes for CASRDWTSGNEQFF.

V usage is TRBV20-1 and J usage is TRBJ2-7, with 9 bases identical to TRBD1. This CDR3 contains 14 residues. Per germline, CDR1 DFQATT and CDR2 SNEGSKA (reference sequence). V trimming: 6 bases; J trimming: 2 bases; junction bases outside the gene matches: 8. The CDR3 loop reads CSARPGQGPYEQYF. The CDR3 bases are TGCAGTGCCAGACCGGGACAGGGACCCTACGAGCAGTACTTC.

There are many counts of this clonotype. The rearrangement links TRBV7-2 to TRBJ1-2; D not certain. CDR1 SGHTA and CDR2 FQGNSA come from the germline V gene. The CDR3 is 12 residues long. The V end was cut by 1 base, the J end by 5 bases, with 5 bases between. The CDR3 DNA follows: TGTGCCAGCAGCTTAGTCAGTTATGGCTACACCTTC. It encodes CASSLVSYGYTF.

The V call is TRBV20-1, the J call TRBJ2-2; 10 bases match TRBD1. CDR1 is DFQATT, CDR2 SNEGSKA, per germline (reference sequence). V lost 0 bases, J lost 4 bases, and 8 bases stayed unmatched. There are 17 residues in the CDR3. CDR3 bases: TGCAGTGCTAGAGAGCCCGGGACAGGGGTTGGCACCGGGGAGCTGTTTTTT. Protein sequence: CSAREPGTGVGTGELFF.

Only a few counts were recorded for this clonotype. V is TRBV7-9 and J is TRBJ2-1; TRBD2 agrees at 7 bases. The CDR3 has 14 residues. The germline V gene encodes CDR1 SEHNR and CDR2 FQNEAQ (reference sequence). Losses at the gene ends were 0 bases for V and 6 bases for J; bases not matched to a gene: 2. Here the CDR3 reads CASSLAGGGNEQFF. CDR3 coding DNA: TGTGCCAGCAGCTTAGCGGGGGGGGGCAATGAGCAGTTCTTC.

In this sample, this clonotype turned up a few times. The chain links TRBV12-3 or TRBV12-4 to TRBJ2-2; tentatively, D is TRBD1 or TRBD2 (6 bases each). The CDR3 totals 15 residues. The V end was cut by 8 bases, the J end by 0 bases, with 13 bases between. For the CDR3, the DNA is TGTGCCAGCCTTCCGGGGGCCACGAACACCGGGGAGCTGTTTTTT. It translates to CASLPGATNTGELFF.

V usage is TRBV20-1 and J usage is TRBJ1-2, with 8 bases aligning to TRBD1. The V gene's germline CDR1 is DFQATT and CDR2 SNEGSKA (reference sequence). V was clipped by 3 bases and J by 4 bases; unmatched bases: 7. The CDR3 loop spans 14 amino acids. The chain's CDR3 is CSASEQGGPYGYTF. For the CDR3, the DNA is TGCAGTGCTAGCGAACAGGGGGGCCCCTATGGCTACACCTTC.